This passage covers 23 T cell receptor beta chains from one sample sequenced in a study of shared clonotypes between healthy human individuals. The naive CD8 fraction comprised CD45RO-negative cells positively selected for CCR7 and excluded terminally differentiated effector memory CD45RA+ cells. Clones were read by immunoSEQ multiplex PCR, and TCRdb kept only the in-frame ones, dropping some. Seen here are about 2,100,000 clones, about 92% observed once, and the top ten hold over 1.5%. The sequenced sample was naive CD8+ T cells from PBMCs. These receptors were obtained from a man aged 18 to 35 in good health. Some clones in this sample may be carry-over from other donors' samples.

The V call is TRBV9, the J call TRBJ2-1; TRBD1 agrees at 7 bases. There are 13 residues in the CDR3. V was pared by 3 bases and J by 6 bases, with 3 bases of the junction left unmatched. CDR1 and CDR2 from the germline V gene are SGDLS and YYNGEE. The CDR3 loop is CASSGGQVNEQFF. The CDR3 DNA is TGTGCCAGCAGCGGCGGACAGGTCAATGAGCAGTTCTTC.

The chain links TRBV28 to TRBJ2-2, with 7 bases fitting TRBD2. CDR1 and CDR2 (germline): MDHEN, SYDVKM. The trim removed 3 bases at V and 5 bases at J, leaving 0 bases unmatched. CDR3 length equals 13 residues. As DNA, the CDR3 is TGTGCCAGCAGTTTCGGGAGGACCGGGGAGCTGTTTTTT. It translates to CASSFGRTGELFF. Full variable domain (remainder filled in from reference TRBV28 and TRBJ2-2): DVKVTQSSRYLVKRTGEKVFLECVQDMDHENMFWYRQDPGLGLRLIYFSYDVKMKEKGDIPEGYSVSREKKERFSLILESASTNQTSMYLCASSFGRTGELFFGEGSRLTVL.

This rearrangement joins TRBV29-1 to TRBJ2-1; D possibly corresponds to TRBD2 (6 bases). The length of the CDR3 is 15 residues. V was shortened by 1 base and J by 0 bases, with 10 bases between the two germline ends. Per the germline V gene, CDR1 is SQVTM and CDR2 is ANQGSEA. The CDR3 here is CSVEGGTYSYNEQFF. The CDR3 DNA reads TGCAGCGTTGAAGGGGGGACTTACTCCTACAATGAGCAGTTCTTC.

The chain links TRBV7-6 to TRBJ2-2, with 11 nucleotides matching TRBD2. The CDR3 is 16 residues long. Germline V lookup: CDR1 SGHVS, CDR2 FNYEAQ. Trimming at V came to 6 bases and at J to 4 bases, leaving 7 bases not matched to a gene. As DNA, the CDR3 is TGTGCCAGCAGGCAACTAGCGGGAGTTGGCACCGGGGAGCTGTTTTTT. This gives the protein CASRQLAGVGTGELFF.

This rearrangement joins TRBV28 to TRBJ1-1; no clear D gene. V was shortened by 6 bases and J by 1 base, with 9 bases between the two germline ends. The CDR3 is 13 amino acids. Germline V CDR1 and CDR2: MDHEN, SYDVKM. The CDR3 nucleotides are TGTGCCAGCAGGGACCTTGGGAACACTGAAGCTTTCTTT. The encoded protein is CASRDLGNTEAFF.

The chain links TRBV4-3 to TRBJ2-1, with D possibly matching TRBD2 (6 bases). CDR1 is LGHNA, CDR2 YSLEER, per germline. Trimming took off 1 base at V and 4 bases at J, with 17 bases between the two ends. The CDR3 has 17 residues. The CDR3 nucleotides read TGCGCCAGCAGCCAAGTCCCCGGAGGGGAAATATACAATGAGCAGTTCTTC. It yields the protein CASSQVPGGEIYNEQFF.

The chain recombines TRBV7-9 with TRBJ2-1; tentative D call: TRBD2 (6 bases). Trimming stripped 8 bases from V and 9 bases from J, with 11 bases between. There are 11 residues in the CDR3. In germline, CDR1 is SEHNR, CDR2 FQNEAQ (reference sequence). The CDR3, as DNA: TGTGCCAGCCGACTGGGGGGTGAGCAGTTCTTC. Its translation is CASRLGGEQFF.

Here the CDR3 DNA reads TGTGCCAGCAGCGAATCCGGGACAGGGTTTCAACGAGAGACCCAGTACTTC. It encodes CASSESGTGFQRETQYF. This chain joins TRBV9 and TRBJ2-5, with TRBD1 matching over 9 bases. The trim removed 3 bases at V and 4 bases at J, leaving 13 bases unmatched. Germline lookup yields CDR1 SGDLS and CDR2 YYNGEE. The CDR3 totals 17 residues.

The sample holds one count of this clone. The J gene is TRBJ2-1, the V gene TRBV9; perhaps D is TRBD1 or TRBD2 (5 bases each). In germline, CDR1 is SGDLS, CDR2 YYNGEE. The CDR3 has 16 amino acids. V shed 2 bases and J shed 6 bases, with 18 bases lying between them. The CDR3 is CASSVEGSGWVNEQFF. As DNA, the CDR3 is TGTGCCAGCAGCGTCGAGGGGTCAGGCTGGGTCAATGAGCAGTTCTTC.

J is TRBJ2-1 and V is TRBV7-9; 12 positions match TRBD2. Germline trimming cut 5 bases from V and 3 bases from J; bases unmatched to any gene: 11. Germline V gene lookup returns CDR1 SEHNR and CDR2 FQNEAQ (reference sequence). The CDR3 sequence is 18 residues long. CDR3 amino acids: CASSQVLAGGPNYNEQFF. In nucleotides, the CDR3 is TGTGCCAGCAGCCAGGTACTAGCGGGAGGTCCCAACTACAATGAGCAGTTCTTC. Using reference TRBV7-9 and TRBJ2-1 for the parts outside the CDR3, the full variable domain is DTGVSQNPRHKITKRGQNVTFRCDPISEHNRLYWYRQTLGQGPEFLTYFQNEAQLEKSRLLSDRFSAERPKGSFSTLEIQRTEQGDSAMYLCASSQVLAGGPNYNEQFFGPGTRLTVL.

In the case of this clone: The identical CDR3 is also encoded by other nucleotide sequences in the sample. The chain combines TRBV19 with TRBJ1-5; D unclear. This CDR3 comprises 13 residues. Trimming left V 6 bases short and J 4 bases short, with 10 bases between. CDR1 and CDR2 from the germline V gene are LNHDA and SQIVND (reference sequence). The DNA of the CDR3 is TGTGCCAGTAGCCCATCGGTGAATCAGCCCCAGCATTTT. This codes for CASSPSVNQPQHF.

A word on this clone: This specimen includes other DNA sequences encoding the same CDR3. The rearrangement uses TRBV27 and TRBJ1-2; D ambiguous. CDR3 length: 12 amino acids. Trimming took off 6 bases at V and 5 bases at J, with 10 bases between the two ends. Germline loops: CDR1 MNHEY, CDR2 SMNVEV (reference sequence). CDR3 loop: CASSPDGYGYTF. As DNA, the CDR3 is TGTGCCAGCAGCCCGGACGGGTATGGCTACACCTTC.

The chain has TRBV19 and TRBJ2-7, with TRBD2 matching over 10 bases. The trim removed 1 base at V and 4 bases at J, leaving 4 bases unmatched. This CDR3 is built from 15 residues. Germline assignment: CDR1 LNHDA and CDR2 SQIVND (reference sequence). The chain's CDR3 is CASSIGSSGSYEQYF. The CDR3 coding sequence is TGTGCCAGTAGTATAGGGTCTAGCGGGAGTTACGAGCAGTACTTC.

The J gene is TRBJ2-7, the V gene TRBV11-2; D remains unclear. This CDR3 is 12 amino acids long. The V gene's germline CDR1 is SGHAT and CDR2 FQNNGV. Trimming took off 1 base at V and 9 bases at J, with 10 bases between the two ends. The CDR3 protein is CASSLGPHGQYF. CDR3 coding DNA: TGTGCCAGCAGCTTAGGACCACACGGGCAGTACTTC.

The CDR3 is CASSMVHTAVREQYF. The CDR3 nucleotides are TGTGCCAGTAGTATGGTACATACCGCCGTCCGCGAGCAGTACTTC. The chain employs TRBV19 and TRBJ2-7, with D unresolved. This CDR3 is 15 amino acids long. The germline CDR1 and CDR2 sequences are LNHDA and SQIVND (reference sequence). V lost 3 bases and J 6 bases, leaving 18 bases between the germline ends.

This clone is a singleton in its sample. The V gene is TRBV6-1, the J gene TRBJ2-1; 8 nucleotides line up with TRBD2. With 6 bases clipped from V and 9 bases from J, the junction kept 13 bases outside the gene matches. Germline V gene lookup returns CDR1 MNHNS and CDR2 SASEGT. This CDR3 has 15 amino acids. The CDR3 nucleotides are TGTGCCAGCAGCCCCCTGACCAGCGGGAGTAGTGAGCAGTTCTTC. Amino acids: CASSPLTSGSSEQFF.

J is TRBJ2-7 and V is TRBV28, with D perhaps TRBD1 (6 bases). The germline V gene has CDR1 MDHEN and CDR2 SYDVKM. The CDR3 is 14 residues long. V gave up 4 bases and J gave up 2 bases, with 12 bases separating them. The CDR3 loop is CASSWTDQTYEQYF. The CDR3 nucleotides are TGTGCCAGCAGTTGGACAGACCAAACCTACGAGCAGTACTTC.

The J gene is TRBJ2-1, the V gene TRBV7-9, with 11 bases matching TRBD1. The CDR3 consists of 15 residues. J gave up 8 bases and V 4 bases, and 7 bases lay outside the gene matches. Germline V gene lookup returns CDR1 SEHNR and CDR2 FQNEAQ (reference sequence). CDR3 in DNA: TGTGCCAGCAGCTCCCGGGACAGGGGGATCGATGAGCAGTTCTTC. Translated, it gives CASSSRDRGIDEQFF.

This chain uses TRBV5-1 with TRBJ2-3, with D uncertain. The CDR3 covers 16 residues. CDR1 SGHRS and CDR2 YFSETQ come from the germline V gene. Trimming cost V 2 bases and J 2 bases, with 15 bases left between them. The CDR3 is CASSFGPFAVTDTQYF. Written as DNA, the CDR3 is TGCGCCAGCAGCTTCGGGCCCTTTGCCGTCACAGATACGCAGTATTTT.

A few counts support this clone. The V gene is TRBV28, the J gene TRBJ1-2, with D unresolved. Germline assignment: CDR1 MDHEN and CDR2 SYDVKM. There are 13 residues in the CDR3. The V end lost 4 bases, the J end lost 8 bases, and 14 bases lay between the germline ends. CDR3 sequence: CASSSDFWRGYTF. CDR3 in DNA: TGTGCCAGCAGTTCGGACTTCTGGAGGGGCTACACCTTC.

This clone was recorded only once. The chain employs TRBV28 and TRBJ1-4; D unresolved. CDR3 length equals 13 residues. Trimming took 6 bases from V and 12 from J, leaving 17 bases between them. Germline-derived CDR1 and CDR2 are MDHEN and SYDVKM. The CDR3 DNA is TGTGCCAGCAGCCCCCCCGTTCTTAGGGAACTGTTTTTT. Translating it yields CASSPPVLRELFF.

V and J are TRBV6-5 and TRBJ2-7; D could derive from TRBD1 or TRBD2 (5 bases each). The ends were cut back, 2 bases at V and 0 bases at J, with 14 bases in the middle. Germline V lookup: CDR1 MNHEY, CDR2 SVGAGI. This CDR3 comprises 16 residues. The CDR3 bases are TGTGCCAGCAGTTACAGTTTGGGGGAGTCCTCCTACGAGCAGTACTTC. It yields the protein CASSYSLGESSYEQYF.

The chain carries TRBV29-1 and TRBJ1-2, with TRBD1 matching over 9 bases. The V and J ends lost 7 bases and 5 bases, in that order; junction bases with no gene match: 5. Germline V gene lookup returns CDR1 SQVTM and CDR2 ANQGSEA. The CDR3 is made up of 12 amino acids. The CDR3 DNA follows: TGCAGCGCCAGGACAGGGGAATATGGCTACACCTTC. Amino acid sequence: CSARTGEYGYTF.